This entry features one TCR beta chain sequence. The data were taken from a study of blood T cell repertoires in COVID-19. The overall study: Spain, Italy and the United States supplied samples that represented acute and convalescent COVID-19. PBMCs, B-cell-depleted T cells, or T cells were the source of the cDNA or gDNA that made up the material.

This CDR3 region has 15 residues. Germline V CDR1 and CDR2: SNHLY, FYNNEI. V lost 6 bases and J lost 6; bases outside the gene matches: 6. The repertoire was sequenced with immunoSEQ multiplex PCR; TCRdb's copy has only in-frame clones and lacks some. The table lists 100,000 to 150,000 clones, about 88% of them singletons. V is TRBV2 and J is TRBJ2-1; 12 bases align to TRBD1. Sequencing was done on a sample of peripheral blood. This TCR came from a woman older than 75 with acute or convalescent COVID-19. Here the CDR3 reads CASSALGQGANEQFF. As DNA, the CDR3 is TGTGCCAGCAGCGCCTTGGGACAGGGGGCCAATGAGCAGTTCTTC.